The 25 T cell receptor beta chains reported below all come from one sample, sequenced in a study of blood T cell repertoires in COVID-19. Method: immunoSEQ multiplex PCR; TCRdb's copy keeps in-frame clones and lacks some. The repertoire holds a few hundred thousand clones, over 75% seen once, with over 8% in the top ten. Sequencing used PBMCs or T cells enriched from blood (not recorded which). These receptor sequences come from a woman aged 40 to 50 who had recovered from COVID-19.

This clone was observed a single time. The chain is built from TRBV29-1 and TRBJ2-3; 8 nucleotides match TRBD2. Germline loops: CDR1 SQVTM, CDR2 ANQGSEA. J gave up 5 bases and V 1 base, and 14 bases lay outside the gene matches. This CDR3 comprises 17 residues. The CDR3: CSVEASGREGGGDTQYF. The CDR3, as DNA: TGCAGCGTTGAAGCCAGCGGGAGAGAGGGGGGTGGAGATACGCAGTATTTT.

The chain couples TRBV30 to TRBJ1-1, with unresolved D. The germline V gene has CDR1 GTSNPN and CDR2 SVGIG (reference sequence). This CDR3 has 13 residues. V lost 1 base, J lost 2 bases, and 8 bases lay in between. This CDR3 is CAWSGGYNTEAFF. CDR3 DNA: TGTGCCTGGAGTGGAGGGTACAACACTGAAGCTTTCTTT. Supplemented by reference TRBV30 and TRBJ1-1, the full variable domain reads SQTIHQWPATLVQPVGSPLSLECTVEGTSNPNLYWYRQAAGRGLQLLFYSVGIGQISSEVPQNLSASRPQDRQFILSSKKLLLSDSGFYLCAWSGGYNTEAFFGQGTRLTVV.

CDR3 nucleotide sequence: TGTGCCAGTAACCGGGGGAACTTGAACACTGAAGCTTTCTTT. Protein sequence: CASNRGNLNTEAFF. This chain uses TRBV19 with TRBJ1-1; D perhaps matches TRBD1 (5 bases). This CDR3 comprises 14 residues. Germline V gene data show CDR1 as LNHDA and CDR2 as SQIVND (reference sequence). V was cut by 7 bases and J by 0 bases, with 12 bases left in between.

In DNA, the CDR3 is TGTGCCAGCAGTTTTGGCGCAGGGAACACCGGGGAGCTGTTTTTT. Amino acid sequence: CASSFGAGNTGELFF. This chain joins TRBV6-5 and TRBJ2-2; D remains ambiguous. Germline lookup yields CDR1 MNHEY and CDR2 SVGAGI. The V and J ends lost 4 bases and 1 base respectively, with 10 bases between them. The CDR3 sequence is 15 residues long.

V is TRBV6-5 and J is TRBJ1-5; D may be TRBD1 (5 bases). The CDR3 sequence is 12 residues long. Looked up from germline, CDR1 is MNHEY and CDR2 is SVGAGI. Trimming took off 6 bases at V and 7 bases at J, with 10 bases between the two ends. The CDR3 sequence: CASRGLGQPQHF. The CDR3 DNA follows: TGTGCCAGCAGGGGGCTTGGGCAGCCCCAGCATTTT.

The chain has TRBV28 and TRBJ2-3; D is unresolved. The germline V gene has CDR1 MDHEN and CDR2 SYDVKM. The CDR3 consists of 13 residues. With 3 bases removed from V and 3 bases from J, the gap between germline ends came to 7 bases. The CDR3 sequence: CASSFSVTDTQYF. Here the CDR3 DNA reads TGTGCCAGCAGTTTCTCGGTTACAGATACGCAGTATTTT.

The chain employs TRBV24-1 and TRBJ2-5, with TRBD1 as a possible D gene (6 bases). The germline gives CDR1 KGHDR, CDR2 SFDVKD. The CDR3 has 15 amino acids. V lost 6 bases and J 5 bases, leaving 18 bases between the germline ends. The CDR3 region has the DNA TGTGCCACCAGTCCCGTCGACAGGACCCCGGAGACCCAGTACTTC. This gives the protein CATSPVDRTPETQYF.

V and J are TRBV19 and TRBJ2-6, with TRBD1 as a possible D gene (5 bases). The CDR3 covers 14 residues. The ends were cut back, 5 bases at V and 2 bases at J, with 7 bases in the middle. Germline V CDR1 and CDR2: LNHDA, SQIVND (reference sequence). The DNA of the CDR3 is TGTGCCAGTAGTCCCAGGGCTGGGGCCAACGTCCTGACTTTC. Its protein product is CASSPRAGANVLTF.

This rearrangement joins TRBV5-8 to TRBJ1-5; unclear D gene. This CDR3 contains 13 residues. Germline CDR1 is SGHTS and CDR2 is YDEGEE. V was clipped by 1 base and J by 7 bases, with 9 bases between them. As DNA, the CDR3 is TGTGCCAGCAGCTTGAGTCGCGGGCAGCCCCAGCATTTT. Translating it yields CASSLSRGQPQHF. The full variable domain, in which reference TRBV5-8 and TRBJ1-5 provide the parts outside the CDR3, is EAGVTQSPTHLIKTRGQQATLRCSPISGHTSVYWYQQALGLGLQFLLWYDEGEERNRGNFPPRFSGRQFPNYSSELNVNALELEDSALYLCASSLSRGQPQHFGDGTRLSIL.

CDR3 in amino acids: CASSSGTGSWEQYF. Here the CDR3 DNA reads TGTGCCAGCAGCTCCGGGACAGGGTCGTGGGAGCAGTACTTC. This rearrangement joins TRBV7-2 to TRBJ2-7, with TRBD1 matching over 9 bases. Germline V gene sequence: CDR1 SGHTA, CDR2 FQGNSA. Trimming took 4 bases from V and 7 from J; bases not matched to a gene: 8. The CDR3 extends over 14 amino acids.

Only one count was recorded for this clone. The chain has TRBV9 and TRBJ2-7, with 13 bases aligning to TRBD2. Per the germline V gene, CDR1 is SGDLS and CDR2 is YYNGEE. This CDR3 has 16 amino acids. V was pared by 5 bases and J by 5 bases, with 10 bases of the junction left unmatched. For the CDR3, the DNA is TGTGCCAGCAGTCGACTAGCGGGGGGACGAGGGGACGAGCAGTACTTC. Residues: CASSRLAGGRGDEQYF. The full variable domain, with the rest looked up from reference TRBV9 and TRBJ2-7, is DSGVTQTPKHLITATGQRVTLRCSPRSGDLSVYWYQQSLDQGLQFLIQYYNGEERAKGNILERFSAQQFPDLHSELNLSSLELGDSALYFCASSRLAGGRGDEQYFGPGTRLTVT.

The rearrangement uses TRBV7-6 and TRBJ2-7, with 11 nucleotides matching TRBD2. Germline-derived CDR1 and CDR2 are SGHVS and FNYEAQ. The V segment lost 4 bases and the J segment 0 bases; nucleotides outside the gene matches: 5. The CDR3 is 16 residues long. The CDR3, as DNA: TGTGCCAGCAGCTCTCGACTAGCGGGGAGCTCCTACGAGCAGTACTTC. Protein product: CASSSRLAGSSYEQYF.

The chain carries TRBV24-1 and TRBJ2-6, with D tentatively TRBD2 (6 bases). The CDR3 length is 17 residues. The V gene lost 5 bases and the J gene lost 4 bases, with 17 bases spanning the gap. CDR1 is KGHDR, CDR2 SFDVKD, per germline. This CDR3 is CATSAGQTRSGANVLTF. The CDR3 coding sequence is TGTGCCACCAGTGCCGGGCAGACTAGATCCGGGGCCAACGTCCTGACTTTC.

The rearrangement uses TRBV13 and TRBJ2-1; TRBD1 might be the D (6 bases). The germline gives CDR1 PRHDT, CDR2 FYEKMQ (reference sequence). The length of the CDR3 is 12 residues. Trimming pared 4 bases from V and 9 bases from J, leaving 10 bases between. The CDR3 bases are TGTGCCAGCAGCTCGGCAGGGGTTGAGCAGTTCTTC. Amino acids: CASSSAGVEQFF.

The CDR3 here is CASSNRGFSEAFF. The CDR3 DNA sequence: TGTGCCAGCAGTAACAGGGGCTTCTCTGAAGCTTTCTTT. The chain couples TRBV27 to TRBJ1-1; 7 nucleotides align to TRBD1. The germline gives CDR1 MNHEY, CDR2 SMNVEV (reference sequence). CDR3 length equals 13 residues. J gave up 6 bases and V 5 bases, and 6 bases lay outside the gene matches.

The rearrangement links TRBV27 to TRBJ2-2, with 7 bases aligning to TRBD1. The CDR3 extends over 15 amino acids. J was trimmed by 9 bases and V by 7 bases; bases with no gene match: 14. Germline CDR1 is MNHEY and CDR2 is SMNVEV (reference sequence). CDR3 amino acids: CASTGTAHRSRELFF. CDR3 DNA sequence: TGTGCCAGCACCGGGACAGCCCATCGTAGCAGGGAGCTGTTTTTT.

The chain has TRBV2 and TRBJ1-2; D gene ambiguous. With 7 bases removed from V and 4 bases from J, the gap between germline ends came to 13 bases. Per germline, CDR1 SNHLY and CDR2 FYNNEI. This CDR3 is built from 13 residues. The CDR3 is CASTSGGPYGYTF. The CDR3 DNA reads TGTGCCAGCACCTCCGGAGGCCCCTATGGCTACACCTTC.

This clone was detected a few times. The rearrangement joins TRBV19 to TRBJ2-5; 10 bases align to TRBD2. Germline lookup yields CDR1 LNHDA and CDR2 SQIVND (reference sequence). Unmatched junction bases numbered 17, after V lost 3 bases and J lost 1 base. This CDR3 has 20 residues. CDR3 nucleotide sequence: TGTGCCAGTAGTATGCTTAGCAACTCACTAGCGGGGTTACGCCAAGAGACCCAGTACTTC. It yields the protein CASSMLSNSLAGLRQETQYF.

The chain recombines TRBV29-1 with TRBJ2-1, with 7 bases identical to TRBD2. The CDR3 runs to 14 residues. Germline loops: CDR1 SQVTM, CDR2 ANQGSEA. V gave up 5 bases and J gave up 0 bases; unmatched junction bases: 4. This CDR3 is CSVPSGASYNEQFF. The CDR3 DNA reads TGCAGCGTTCCTAGCGGTGCCTCCTACAATGAGCAGTTCTTC.

The J gene is TRBJ1-1, the V gene TRBV18; D may be TRBD1 (6 bases). Per germline, CDR1 KGHSH and CDR2 LQKENI. The CDR3 contains 16 residues. V was shortened by 0 bases and J by 3 bases, with 14 bases between the two germline ends. CDR3 amino acids: CASSPPSGVIYTEAFF. The CDR3 region has the DNA TGTGCCAGCTCACCACCTTCAGGGGTGATCTACACTGAAGCTTTCTTT.

The chain uses TRBV7-2 and TRBJ2-5; possibly TRBD2 for D (5 bases). The CDR3 contains 13 residues. Germline CDR1 reads SGHTA; CDR2 reads FQGNSA. CDR3: CASQEGAQETQYF. The CDR3 nucleotides are TGTGCATCTCAAGAGGGCGCCCAAGAGACCCAGTACTTC.

The rearrangement links TRBV11-3 to TRBJ2-2; possible D gene TRBD1, 5 bases. Trimming pared 4 bases from V and 6 bases from J, leaving 12 bases between. The CDR3 has 14 residues. Germline-derived CDR1 and CDR2 are SGHNT and YENEEA. CDR3 nucleotide sequence: TGTGCCAGCAGCTCCAGGGCCCCCGCCGGGGAGCTGTTTTTT. This codes for CASSSRAPAGELFF.

The V gene is TRBV6-5, the J gene TRBJ1-2, with D maybe TRBD1 (5 bases). CDR3 length: 13 amino acids. The V gene's germline CDR1 is MNHEY and CDR2 SVGAGI. Trimming removed 7 bases at V and 4 bases at J, with 13 bases between. The CDR3 DNA sequence: TGTGCCAGCACGCAGGGTCCGGGCTATGGCTACACCTTC. Protein sequence: CASTQGPGYGYTF.

This clone has only a few counts. The chain joins TRBV7-9 to TRBJ2-7; perhaps TRBD2 as D (5 bases). Per germline, CDR1 SEHNR and CDR2 FQNEAQ (reference sequence). Trimming pared 5 bases from V and 7 bases from J, leaving 12 bases between. This CDR3 is built from 12 residues. This chain's CDR3 is CASSPDWEEQYF. The CDR3 DNA sequence: TGTGCCAGCAGCCCCGACTGGGAGGAGCAGTACTTC.

The genes are TRBV11-3 and TRBJ2-3, with TRBD1 identical over 11 bases. V gave up 4 bases and J gave up 3 bases; unmatched junction bases: 6. The CDR3 is 16 amino acids. CDR1 SGHNT and CDR2 YENEEA come from the germline V gene. CDR3 protein: CASSSGQGASTDTQYF. Here the CDR3 DNA reads TGTGCCAGCAGCTCCGGACAGGGGGCGAGTACAGATACGCAGTATTTT.